This T cell receptor beta chain is from a study of shared T cell receptors in the human thymus. Trimming at V came to 5 bases and at J to 16 bases, leaving 7 bases not matched to a gene. Germline assignment: CDR1 DFQATT and CDR2 SNEGSKA (reference sequence). The CDR3 loop spans 10 amino acids. Here immunoSEQ multiplex PCR was the method, and the copy in TCRdb shows in-frame clones only, minus some. The repertoire includes hundreds of thousands of clones, more than 70% of them detected once, and under 0.01% sits in the top ten. These data also featured in a second study, about human thymus T cells. In that study: Highly overlapping thymic repertoires in unrelated individuals were reported by related research.

The sample taken for sequencing was thymocytes. The V call is TRBV20-1, the J call TRBJ2-4; 8 positions agree with TRBD1. The TCR comes from a boy in the first two years of life with a congenital heart defect. The CDR3 is CSASDRVPYF. The CDR3 DNA sequence: TGCAGTGCTTCGGACAGGGTCCCATACTTC.